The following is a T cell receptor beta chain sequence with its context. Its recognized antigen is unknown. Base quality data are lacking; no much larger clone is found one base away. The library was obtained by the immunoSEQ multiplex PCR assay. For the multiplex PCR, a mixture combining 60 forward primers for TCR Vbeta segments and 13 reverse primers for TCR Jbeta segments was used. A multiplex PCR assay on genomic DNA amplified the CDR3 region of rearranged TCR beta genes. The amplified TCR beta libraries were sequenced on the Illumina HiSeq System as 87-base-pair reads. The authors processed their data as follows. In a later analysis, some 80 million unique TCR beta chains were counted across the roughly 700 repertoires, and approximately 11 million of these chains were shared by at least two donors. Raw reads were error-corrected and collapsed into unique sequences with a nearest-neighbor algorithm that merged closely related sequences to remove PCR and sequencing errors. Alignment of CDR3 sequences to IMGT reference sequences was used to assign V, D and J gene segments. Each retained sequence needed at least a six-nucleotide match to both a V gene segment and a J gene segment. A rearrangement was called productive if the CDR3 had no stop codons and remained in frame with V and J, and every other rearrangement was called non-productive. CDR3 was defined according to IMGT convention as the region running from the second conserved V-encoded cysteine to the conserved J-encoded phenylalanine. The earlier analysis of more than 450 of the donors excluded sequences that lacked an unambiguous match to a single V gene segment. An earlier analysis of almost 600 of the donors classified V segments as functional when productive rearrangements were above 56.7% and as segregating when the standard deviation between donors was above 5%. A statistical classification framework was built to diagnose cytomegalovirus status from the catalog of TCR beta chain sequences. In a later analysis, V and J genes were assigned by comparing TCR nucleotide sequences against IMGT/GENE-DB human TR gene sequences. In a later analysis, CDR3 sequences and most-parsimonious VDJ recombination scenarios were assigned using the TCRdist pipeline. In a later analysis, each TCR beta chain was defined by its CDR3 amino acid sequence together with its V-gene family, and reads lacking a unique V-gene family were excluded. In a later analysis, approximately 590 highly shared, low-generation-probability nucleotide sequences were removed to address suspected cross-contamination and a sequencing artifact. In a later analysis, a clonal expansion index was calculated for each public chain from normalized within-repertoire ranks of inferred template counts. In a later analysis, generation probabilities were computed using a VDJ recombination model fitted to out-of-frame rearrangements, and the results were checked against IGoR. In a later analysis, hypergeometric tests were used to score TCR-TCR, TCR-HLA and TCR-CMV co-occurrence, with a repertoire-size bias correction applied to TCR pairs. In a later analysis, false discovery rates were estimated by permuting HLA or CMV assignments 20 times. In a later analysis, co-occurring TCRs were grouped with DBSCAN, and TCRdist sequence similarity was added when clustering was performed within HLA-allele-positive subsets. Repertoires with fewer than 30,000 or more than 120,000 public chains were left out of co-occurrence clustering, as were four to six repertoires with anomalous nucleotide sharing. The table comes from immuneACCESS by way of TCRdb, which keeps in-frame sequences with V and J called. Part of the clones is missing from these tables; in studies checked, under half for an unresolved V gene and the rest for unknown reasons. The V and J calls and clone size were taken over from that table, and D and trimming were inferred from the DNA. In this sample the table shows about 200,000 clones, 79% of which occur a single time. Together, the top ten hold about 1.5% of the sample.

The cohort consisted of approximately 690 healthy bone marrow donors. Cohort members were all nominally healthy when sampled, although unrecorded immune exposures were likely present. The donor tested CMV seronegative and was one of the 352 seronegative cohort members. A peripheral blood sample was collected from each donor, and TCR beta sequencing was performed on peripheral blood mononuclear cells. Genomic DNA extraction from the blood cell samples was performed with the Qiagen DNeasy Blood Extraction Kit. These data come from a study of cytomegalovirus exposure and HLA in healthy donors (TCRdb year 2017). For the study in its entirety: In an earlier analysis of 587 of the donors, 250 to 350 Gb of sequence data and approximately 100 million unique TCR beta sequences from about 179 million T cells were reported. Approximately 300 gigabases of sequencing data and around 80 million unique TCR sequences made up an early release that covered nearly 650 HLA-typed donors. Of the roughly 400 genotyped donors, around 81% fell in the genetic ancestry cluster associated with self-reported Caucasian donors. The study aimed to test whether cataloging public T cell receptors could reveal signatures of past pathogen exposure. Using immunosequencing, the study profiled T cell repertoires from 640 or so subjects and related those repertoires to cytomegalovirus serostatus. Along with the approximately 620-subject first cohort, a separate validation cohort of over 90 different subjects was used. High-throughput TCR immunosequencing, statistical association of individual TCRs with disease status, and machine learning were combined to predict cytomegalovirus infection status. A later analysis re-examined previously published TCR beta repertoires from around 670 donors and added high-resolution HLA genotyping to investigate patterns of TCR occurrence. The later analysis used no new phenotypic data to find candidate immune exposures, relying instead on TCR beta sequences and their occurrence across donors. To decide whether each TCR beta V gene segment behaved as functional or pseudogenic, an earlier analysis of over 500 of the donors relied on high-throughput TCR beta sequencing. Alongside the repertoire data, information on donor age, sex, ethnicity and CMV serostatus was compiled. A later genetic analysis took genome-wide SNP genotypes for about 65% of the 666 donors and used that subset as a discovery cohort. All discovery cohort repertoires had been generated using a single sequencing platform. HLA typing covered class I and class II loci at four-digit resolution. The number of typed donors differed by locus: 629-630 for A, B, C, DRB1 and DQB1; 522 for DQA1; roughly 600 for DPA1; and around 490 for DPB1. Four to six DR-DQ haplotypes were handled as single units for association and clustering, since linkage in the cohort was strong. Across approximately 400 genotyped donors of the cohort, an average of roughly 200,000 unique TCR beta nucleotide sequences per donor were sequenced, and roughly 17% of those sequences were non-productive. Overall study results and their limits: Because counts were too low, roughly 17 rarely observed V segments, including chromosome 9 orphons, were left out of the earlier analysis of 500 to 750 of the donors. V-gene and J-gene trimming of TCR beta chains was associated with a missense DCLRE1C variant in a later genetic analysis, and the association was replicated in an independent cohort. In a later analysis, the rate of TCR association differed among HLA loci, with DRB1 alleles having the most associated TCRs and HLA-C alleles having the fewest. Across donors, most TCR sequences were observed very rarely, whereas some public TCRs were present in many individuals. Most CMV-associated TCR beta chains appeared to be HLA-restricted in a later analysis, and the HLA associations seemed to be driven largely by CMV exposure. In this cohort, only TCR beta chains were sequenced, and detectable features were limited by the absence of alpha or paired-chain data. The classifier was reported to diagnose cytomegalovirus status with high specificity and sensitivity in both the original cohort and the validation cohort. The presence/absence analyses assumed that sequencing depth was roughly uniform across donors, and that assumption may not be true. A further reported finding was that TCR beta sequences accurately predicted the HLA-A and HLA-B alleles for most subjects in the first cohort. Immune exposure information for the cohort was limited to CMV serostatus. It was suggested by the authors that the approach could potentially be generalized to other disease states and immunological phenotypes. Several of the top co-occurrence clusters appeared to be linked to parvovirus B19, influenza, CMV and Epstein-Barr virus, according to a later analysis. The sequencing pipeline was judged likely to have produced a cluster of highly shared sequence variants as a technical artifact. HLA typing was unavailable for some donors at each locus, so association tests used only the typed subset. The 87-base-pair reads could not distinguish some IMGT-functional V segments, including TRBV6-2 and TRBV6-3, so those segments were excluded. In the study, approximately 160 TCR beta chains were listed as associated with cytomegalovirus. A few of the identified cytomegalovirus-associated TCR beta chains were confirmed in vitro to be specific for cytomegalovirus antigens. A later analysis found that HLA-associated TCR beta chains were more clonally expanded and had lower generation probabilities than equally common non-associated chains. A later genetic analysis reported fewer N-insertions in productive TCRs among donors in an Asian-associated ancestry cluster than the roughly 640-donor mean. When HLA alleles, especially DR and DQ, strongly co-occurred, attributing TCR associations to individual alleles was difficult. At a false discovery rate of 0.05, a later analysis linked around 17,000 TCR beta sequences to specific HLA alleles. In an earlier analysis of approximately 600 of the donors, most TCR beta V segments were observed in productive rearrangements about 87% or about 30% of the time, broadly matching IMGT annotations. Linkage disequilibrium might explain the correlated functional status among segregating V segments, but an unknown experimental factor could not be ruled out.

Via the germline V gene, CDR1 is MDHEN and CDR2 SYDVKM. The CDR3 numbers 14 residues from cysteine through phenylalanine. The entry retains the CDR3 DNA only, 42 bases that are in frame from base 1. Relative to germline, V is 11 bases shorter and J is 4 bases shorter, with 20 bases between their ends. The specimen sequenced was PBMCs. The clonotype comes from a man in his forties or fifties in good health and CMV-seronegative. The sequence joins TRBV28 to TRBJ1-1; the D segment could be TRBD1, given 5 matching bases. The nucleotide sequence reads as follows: TGTGCCTCCCGGGGGGAGGTGTCTGGCACTGAAGCTTTCTTT. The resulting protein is CASRGEVSGTEAFF.